This T cell receptor (beta chain) comes out of a study of immune cell composition in non-small cell lung cancer. CDR3 length: 19 amino acids. V lost 1 base, J lost 0 bases, and 12 bases stayed unmatched. CDR1 and CDR2 from the germline V gene are SGHTA and FQGNSA. This clone was counted a single time. Here immunoSEQ multiplex PCR was the method, and the copy in TCRdb shows in-frame clones only, minus some. The table shows about 9,600 clones, with under 85% occurring only once. The chain recombines TRBV7-2 with TRBJ2-7; 10 bases agree with TRBD2. Sequencing input: lung tumor tissue. This receptor was identified in a human donor with non-small cell lung cancer. CDR3 in DNA: TGTGCCAGCAGCTTAGATAGCCCTCGTAGCGGGGGGCCCTCCTACGAGCAGTACTTC. Translation gives CASSLDSPRSGGPSYEQYF. Based on the CDR3 plus reference TRBV7-2 and TRBJ2-7, the full variable domain is GAGVSQSPSNKVTEKGKDVELRCDPISGHTALYWYRQSLGQGLEFLIYFQGNSAPDKSGLPSDRFSAERTGGSVSTLTIQRTQQEDSAVYLCASSLDSPRSGGPSYEQYFGPGTRLTVT.